This is a list of T cell receptor beta chains from one sample in a study of technical replicates of blood from a few donors. Produced via immunoSEQ multiplex PCR; TCRdb's table is partial and in-frame only. The sample lists roughly 15,000 clones; around 87% were seen once. Sequencing used PBMCs. The receptor set was obtained from a human donor in good health. Each CDR3 is given with its conserved first and last residue.

v_call	j_call	cdr3_aa
TRBV5-1	TRBJ2-5	CASSPGQGSTQYF
TRBV5-1	TRBJ1-5	CASSIGTEDQPQHF
TRBV12-5	TRBJ1-1	CASGLVLGTGTGMNTEAFF
TRBV7-2	TRBJ2-3	CASSRGTSGAGDTQYF
TRBV11-2	TRBJ2-7	CASSLDVAGNSDYYEQYF
TRBV5-1	TRBJ2-3	CASSLGLAGTTDTQYF
TRBV28	TRBJ2-1	CASSLAGVSGEQFF
TRBV5-4	TRBJ2-1	CASSLGGLAGTNEQFF
TRBV27	TRBJ2-7	CASRSGRPHEQYF
TRBV10-1	TRBJ2-1	CASSERERPWYNEQFF
TRBV7-9	TRBJ1-3	CAYGQGALLSGNTIYF
TRBV2	TRBJ2-2	CASSEPGANTGELFF
TRBV6-1	TRBJ2-2	CASRTDRDTGELFF
TRBV5-8	TRBJ1-1	CASSLRTNTEAFF
TRBV28	TRBJ1-3	CASSPGPIKNTIYF
TRBV6-5	TRBJ2-7	CASSYSAGGEQYF
TRBV4-2	TRBJ1-5	CASSRAAGQGYQPQHF
TRBV5-5	TRBJ2-2	CASSLGDLGSAGELFF
TRBV27	TRBJ2-7	CASSLAGTRGGYEQYF
TRBV27	TRBJ2-7	CASSTSGQEERVF
TRBV7-8	TRBJ2-3	CASSEAGGTDTQYF
TRBV4-2	TRBJ2-3	CASSQETEPGLAGFTDTQYF
TRBV6-1	TRBJ1-3	CASSIQRNPGNTIYF
TRBV18	TRBJ1-5	CASSDGTAYQPQHF
TRBV2	TRBJ2-3	CATVSGSETDTQYF
TRBV2	TRBJ1-2	CASENQGSNYGYTF
TRBV14	TRBJ2-2	CASSRTNTGELFF